This TCR beta chain originates from a study of T cells in Graves' hyperthyroidism and ophthalmopathy. This clonotype has ten or more counts. CDR3 length: 13 residues. V lost 6 bases and J lost 4, with 13 bases in between. CDR1 and CDR2 (germline): MDHEN, SYDVKM. Researchers took RNA transcripts and amplified the TCR beta CDR3 regions from them. The TCR CDR3 first-round RT-PCR relied on the HTBI primer set. One entry per CDR3 protein, called by TCRdb with MiXCR from the multiplex PCR reads. The repertoire holds fewer than 350,000 distinct CDR3 sequences, with about a sixth as singletons. This chain joins TRBV28 and TRBJ2-7, with a possible D match to TRBD1 (6 bases). The sequence was collected from a middle-aged woman with Graves' ophthalmopathy. The sample consisted of blood. The CDR3 is CASRGGHFYEQYF. DNA for the CDR3: TGTGCCAGCAGAGGGGGACACTTTTACGAGCAGTACTTC.